This T cell receptor beta chain was retrieved from a study of cytomegalovirus exposure and HLA in healthy donors. CDR1 is MNHEY, CDR2 SMNVEV, per germline (reference sequence). With 4 bases removed from V and 7 bases from J, the gap between germline ends came to 13 bases. CDR3 length equals 13 residues. PCR employed 60 Vbeta and 13 Jbeta primers. Some clones are missing from TCRdb's copy, which holds only in-frame ones; the method was immunoSEQ multiplex PCR. The sample shows 97,000 or so clones, roughly 76% of them seen only once. Input material: PBMCs. The gene calls are TRBV27 and TRBJ1-2; D is perhaps TRBD1 (6 bases). This receptor was identified in a man aged 50-59 years in good health and CMV-seronegative. The CDR3 sequence: CASSSPGVGGYTF. The CDR3 DNA sequence: TGTGCCAGCAGTTCGCCAGGGGTAGGTGGCTACACCTTC.